Below are 28 T cell receptor beta chains sequenced from a single sample in a study of cytomegalovirus exposure and HLA in healthy donors. The PCR was carried out with 60 Vbeta primers and 13 Jbeta primers. Produced via immunoSEQ multiplex PCR; TCRdb's table is partial and in-frame only. The table shows 150,000 to 200,000 clones, with 70% to 80% occurring only once. Sequencing used PBMCs. The receptors were sampled from a woman aged 50 to 60 in good health and CMV-seronegative.

This clone showed up just a few times. The V and J genes are TRBV5-5 and TRBJ1-4, with 8 bases that match TRBD1. Germline values: CDR1 SGHKS, CDR2 YYEKEE (reference sequence). Trimming took 2 bases from V and 6 from J; bases not matched to a gene: 9. The CDR3 has 16 residues. The CDR3 loop is CASSFGSPGGHEKLFF. Written as DNA, the CDR3 is TGTGCCAGCAGCTTCGGAAGTCCAGGGGGCCATGAAAAACTGTTTTTT.

This clone was recorded only once. The J gene is TRBJ2-2, the V gene TRBV4-3, with D possibly matching TRBD1 (5 bases). V lost 1 base and J 4 bases, leaving 7 bases between the germline ends. The CDR3 consists of 14 residues. Per the germline V gene, CDR1 is LGHNA and CDR2 is YSLEER. CDR3 amino acids: CASSQGGGTGELFF. DNA for the CDR3: TGCGCCAGCAGCCAAGGGGGCGGCACCGGGGAGCTGTTTTTT.

The chain carries TRBV18 and TRBJ1-2; unclear D gene. The CDR3 has 14 amino acids. Germline CDR1 and CDR2: KGHSH and LQKENI. Trimming pared 6 bases from V and 4 bases from J, leaving 15 bases between. This CDR3 is CASSPPGPLYGYTF. CDR3 in DNA: TGTGCCAGCTCTCCCCCAGGCCCTCTCTATGGCTACACCTTC.

The CDR3 nucleotides are TGTGCCAGCAGTAAGGGACTCCCGAACACTGAAGCTTTCTTT. Its protein product is CASSKGLPNTEAFF. This chain links TRBV6-6 with TRBJ1-1, with D perhaps TRBD1 (5 bases). This CDR3 spans 14 amino acids. Germline V gene lookup returns CDR1 MNHNY and CDR2 SVGAGI (reference sequence). The V and J ends lost 5 bases and 1 base respectively, with 11 bases between them.

The chain recombines TRBV4-3 with TRBJ2-7; 9 bases agree with TRBD1. J lost 4 bases, V lost 4 bases, and 5 bases had no gene match. Germline CDR1 and CDR2: LGHNA and YSLEER. The CDR3 loop spans 14 amino acids. The CDR3 nucleotides are TGCGCCAGCAGCCTGGGACAGGGCCTATACGAGCAGTACTTC. Its protein is CASSLGQGLYEQYF.

This clone has a single count. The junction does not match germline at one end; this may be a read error. V and J are TRBV9 and TRBJ2-1; D may be TRBD1 (6 bases). The V gene's germline CDR1 is SGDLS and CDR2 YYNGEE. There are 13 residues in the CDR3. The CDR3 DNA reads TGTGCCAGCAACGTACAGGGCTACAATGAGCAGTTCTTC. It specifies CASNVQGYNEQFF.

This rearrangement joins TRBV27 to TRBJ2-7; the match to TRBD2 covers 7 bases. Losses at the gene ends were 0 bases for V and 4 bases for J; bases not matched to a gene: 9. CDR3 length: 16 amino acids. Germline lookup yields CDR1 MNHEY and CDR2 SMNVEV (reference sequence). As DNA, the CDR3 is TGTGCCAGCAGTTTATCGTGGTTTGTGCGGGGGTACGAGCAGTACTTC. Its protein is CASSLSWFVRGYEQYF.

The chain links TRBV13 to TRBJ2-7; the match to TRBD1 covers 8 bases. J was trimmed by 3 bases and V by 5 bases; bases with no gene match: 6. This CDR3 spans 14 amino acids. Germline CDR1 reads PRHDT; CDR2 reads FYEKMQ (reference sequence). Here the CDR3 reads CASSDTGQVYEQYF. The CDR3 nucleotides read TGTGCCAGCAGCGATACGGGACAGGTCTACGAGCAGTACTTC.

This clone has a single count. The chain recombines TRBV18 with TRBJ1-1, with 7 bases identical to TRBD1. V dropped 3 bases and J dropped 0; count of bases not matched to a gene: 10. Per germline, CDR1 KGHSH and CDR2 LQKENI. This CDR3 comprises 17 residues. In DNA form, the CDR3 reads TGTGCCAGCTCACCTAAGGGACAGACCGGACTGAACACTGAAGCTTTCTTT. Translating it yields CASSPKGQTGLNTEAFF.

The V call is TRBV14, the J call TRBJ1-1; D unresolved. V was clipped by 0 bases and J by 2 bases, with 13 bases between them. Germline V gene lookup returns CDR1 SGHDN and CDR2 FVKESK. This CDR3 spans 16 amino acids. The CDR3 DNA follows: TGTGCCAGCAGCCAAGATCTTGGGCAGGTAAACACTGAAGCTTTCTTT. Its translation: CASSQDLGQVNTEAFF.

Regarding this clone: An end of the junction differs from the germline gene, which may be a read error. The chain has TRBV30 and TRBJ1-2; 7 bases fit TRBD1. This CDR3 is 14 amino acids long. Per the germline V gene, CDR1 is GTSNPN and CDR2 is SVGIG (reference sequence). The CDR3 DNA follows: TGTGCCTGGAGCGGGGGAGCGACAGGGAACGTTCCGGCCTTC. This encodes CAWSGGATGNVPAF.

The V gene is TRBV28, the J gene TRBJ1-1, with no clear D. V gave up 5 bases and J gave up 5 bases, with 18 bases separating them. Germline loops: CDR1 MDHEN, CDR2 SYDVKM. The CDR3 extends over 15 amino acids. This CDR3 reads CASSTAEGWRTEAFF. The CDR3 DNA reads TGTGCCAGCAGTACGGCAGAGGGTTGGAGAACTGAAGCTTTCTTT.

This sequence joins TRBV11-2 and TRBJ2-7; 11 nucleotides align to TRBD1. The CDR3 loop spans 15 amino acids. With V trimmed by 5 bases and J by 2 bases, 5 bases remained unmatched. Germline CDR1 and CDR2: SGHAT and FQNNGV. The CDR3 DNA sequence: TGTGCCAGCAGCCTCAGGGGACAGGGGGCCTACGAGCAGTACTTC. Its translation: CASSLRGQGAYEQYF. Full variable domain (missing parts from reference TRBV11-2 and TRBJ2-7): EAGVAQSPRYKIIEKRQSVAFWCNPISGHATLYWYQQILGQGPKLLIQFQNNGVVDDSQLPKDRFSAERLKGVDSTLKIQPAKLEDSAVYLCASSLRGQGAYEQYFGPGTRLTVT.

In DNA, the CDR3 is TGTGCCAGCAGGCCCCCGACAGGGGGCGGTGGCTACACCTTC. It encodes CASRPPTGGGGYTF. The gene calls are TRBV2 and TRBJ1-2; 10 bases match TRBD1. This CDR3 spans 14 amino acids. Germline-derived CDR1 and CDR2 are SNHLY and FYNNEI. V shed 6 bases, J shed 7 bases, and the junction held 8 bases outside the gene matches.

V is TRBV5-1 and J is TRBJ1-2; D is ambiguous. CDR3 length: 14 amino acids. V was shortened by 3 bases and J by 2 bases, with 11 bases between the two germline ends. Germline-derived CDR1 and CDR2 are SGHRS and YFSETQ. CDR3: CASSYEAMNYGYTF. DNA of the CDR3: TGCGCCAGCAGCTATGAGGCAATGAACTATGGCTACACCTTC.

The chain carries TRBV4-3 and TRBJ2-1; 7 nucleotides match TRBD2. V lost 1 base, J lost 4 bases, and 7 bases stayed unmatched. CDR3 length equals 16 residues. CDR1 and CDR2 from the germline V gene are LGHNA and YSLEER. CDR3 sequence reads: CASSQGVASGYNEQFF. CDR3 nucleotides: TGCGCCAGCAGCCAAGGGGTGGCTAGCGGATACAATGAGCAGTTCTTC.

The V and J genes are TRBV28 and TRBJ2-7, with D possibly TRBD2 on 6 matching bases. CDR1 and CDR2 (germline): MDHEN, SYDVKM. The CDR3 runs to 14 residues. Trimming cost V 10 bases and J 6 bases, with 22 bases left between them. CDR3 sequence: CATILPGSLPEQYF. The CDR3 DNA reads as TGTGCCACTATCCTCCCCGGGAGCCTCCCCGAGCAGTACTTC. The whole variable domain, filled in from reference TRBV28 and TRBJ2-7, reads DVKVTQSSRYLVKRTGEKVFLECVQDMDHENMFWYRQDPGLGLRLIYFSYDVKMKEKGDIPEGYSVSREKKERFSLILESASTNQTSMYLCATILPGSLPEQYFGPGTRLTVT.

This rearrangement joins TRBV5-4 to TRBJ2-7, with D maybe TRBD2 (5 bases). V lost 3 bases and J lost 5, with 15 bases in between. Looked up from germline, CDR1 is SGHNT and CDR2 is YYREEE (reference sequence). The CDR3 has 14 amino acids. Written as DNA, the CDR3 is TGTGCCAGCAGCTCCCTCCGAGGGTTCAACGAGCAGTACTTC. Protein sequence: CASSSLRGFNEQYF.

The chain combines TRBV9 with TRBJ1-6, with D tentatively TRBD1 (6 bases). Trimming took 0 bases from V and 7 from J, leaving 17 bases between them. From germline, CDR1 is SGDLS and CDR2 YYNGEE. The CDR3 is 17 amino acids. CDR3 protein: CASSVVPGQGGNSPLHF. CDR3 nucleotide sequence: TGTGCCAGCAGCGTAGTACCGGGACAAGGGGGAAATTCACCCCTCCACTTT.

The chain combines TRBV18 with TRBJ2-7, with 9 bases fitting TRBD1. This CDR3 comprises 15 residues. Losses at the gene ends were 3 bases for V and 5 bases for J; bases not matched to a gene: 8. Germline CDR1 is KGHSH and CDR2 is LQKENI. In nucleotides, the CDR3 is TGTGCCAGCTCACCCACAGGGGGCCTAATTGACGAGCAGTACTTC. Translated: CASSPTGGLIDEQYF.

The V and J genes are TRBV19 and TRBJ2-1; 11 bases map to TRBD2. V trimming: 3 bases; J trimming: 9 bases; junction bases outside the gene matches: 13. The CDR3 contains 17 residues. The germline V gene encodes CDR1 LNHDA and CDR2 SQIVND (reference sequence). CDR3 sequence: CASSIGLAVAGGSEQFF. The CDR3 DNA sequence: TGTGCCAGTAGTATTGGATTAGCCGTAGCGGGAGGGAGTGAGCAGTTCTTC. The variable domain in full, completed from reference TRBV19 and TRBJ2-1, reads DGGITQSPKYLFRKEGQNVTLSCEQNLNHDAMYWYRQDPGQGLRLIYYSQIVNDFQKGDIAEGYSVSREKKESFPLTVTSAQKNPTAFYLCASSIGLAVAGGSEQFFGPGTRLTVL.

V is TRBV11-2 and J is TRBJ2-1; 8 nucleotides agree with TRBD2. CDR3 length: 16 amino acids. Trimming cost V 4 bases and J 4 bases; bases outside gene matches: 9. Germline CDR1 is SGHAT and CDR2 is FQNNGV. In DNA form, the CDR3 reads TGTGCCAGCAGCTACGGGGGGGGTAGGGAATACAATGAGCAGTTCTTC. It is translated as CASSYGGGREYNEQFF.

The V and J genes are TRBV5-1 and TRBJ1-4; 7 bases are a match to TRBD1. Germline CDR1 reads SGHRS; CDR2 reads YFSETQ. V lost 4 bases to trimming and J lost 7 bases; unmatched junction nucleotides: 13. This CDR3 is 16 amino acids long. CDR3 sequence reads: CASSAGTVVVGEKLFF. DNA of the CDR3: TGCGCCAGCAGCGCCGGGACAGTGGTAGTTGGTGAAAAACTGTTTTTT.

V and J are TRBV7-8 and TRBJ1-1; a weak D match, TRBD1 (6 bases). The CDR3 has 13 residues. Per the germline V gene, CDR1 is SGHVS and CDR2 is FQNEAQ. With 1 base removed from V and 5 bases from J, the gap between germline ends came to 8 bases. Here the CDR3 DNA reads TGTGCCAGCAGCTTAGAGGGGGGGACTGAAGCTTTCTTT. This encodes CASSLEGGTEAFF.

In DNA, the CDR3 is TGTGCCACCAGCAGAGATCCTGGGGCAGGGAATTCACCCCTCCACTTT. Its protein product is CATSRDPGAGNSPLHF. This rearrangement joins TRBV15 to TRBJ1-6, with a possible D match to TRBD1 (5 bases). Per germline, CDR1 LNHNV and CDR2 YYDKDF (reference sequence). This CDR3 contains 16 residues. V was clipped by 0 bases and J by 7 bases, with 13 bases between them.

The chain couples TRBV4-3 to TRBJ1-5; 8 bases fit TRBD1. V gave up 0 bases and J gave up 3 bases; unmatched junction bases: 4. The length of the CDR3 is 16 residues. CDR1 and CDR2 from the germline V gene are LGHNA and YSLEER. The CDR3 DNA sequence: TGCGCCAGCAGCCAAGACGCACAGGGGGACAATCAGCCCCAGCATTTT. It encodes CASSQDAQGDNQPQHF.

The chain is built from TRBV18 and TRBJ1-2, with 9 bases identical to TRBD1. Germline V gene sequence: CDR1 KGHSH, CDR2 LQKENI. CDR3 length: 14 amino acids. V lost 2 bases to trimming and J lost 6 bases; unmatched junction nucleotides: 4. The CDR3 coding sequence is TGTGCCAGCTCACCAACCGGGACAGGGAATGGCTACACCTTC. This gives the protein CASSPTGTGNGYTF.

The rearrangement links TRBV5-1 to TRBJ2-7; D is undetermined. Trimming took off 5 bases at V and 2 bases at J, with 20 bases between the two ends. This CDR3 contains 16 residues. Germline V gives CDR1 SGHRS, CDR2 YFSETQ. CDR3 nucleotides: TGCGCCAGCAGTTATGACACTGCAGGCTATCCCTACGAGCAGTACTTC. Translation gives CASSYDTAGYPYEQYF.